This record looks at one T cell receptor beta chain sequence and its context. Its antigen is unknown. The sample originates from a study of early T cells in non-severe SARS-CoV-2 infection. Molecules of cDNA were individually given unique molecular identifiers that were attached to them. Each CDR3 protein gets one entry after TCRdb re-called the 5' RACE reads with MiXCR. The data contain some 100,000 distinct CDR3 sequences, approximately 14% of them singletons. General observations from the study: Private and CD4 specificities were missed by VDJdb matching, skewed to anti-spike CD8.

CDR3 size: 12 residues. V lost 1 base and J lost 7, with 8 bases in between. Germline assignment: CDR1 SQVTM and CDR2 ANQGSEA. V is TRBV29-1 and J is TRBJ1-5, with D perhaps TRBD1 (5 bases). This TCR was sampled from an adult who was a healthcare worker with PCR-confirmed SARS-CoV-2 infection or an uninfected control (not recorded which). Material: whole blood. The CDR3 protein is CSVEGGDQPQHF. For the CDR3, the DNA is TGCAGCGTTGAAGGGGGGGACCAGCCCCAGCATTTT.